This paragraph reports one T cell receptor (beta chain). Its antigen is currently not known. No base-level quality is on record; no much larger clone is a single base apart. This entry comes from a study of T cells in tumors after PD-1 blockade (dated by TCRdb to 2018 to 2020). In terms of the full investigation: Patients were excluded if they had prior checkpoint blockade, use of systemic immunosuppressants, or recent radiotherapy or other anti-cancer therapy within 4 weeks. Treatment consisted of either cemiplimab 350 mg every 2 weeks or pembrolizumab 200 mg every 3 weeks. While on anti-PD-1 treatment, some of the patients also continued taking daily vismodegib 150 mg. RECIST version 1.1 was used to assess clinical response. Using site-matched tumors from BCC or SCC patients sampled before and after anti-PD-1 therapy, the study carried out paired single-cell RNA and TCR sequencing. On average, tumor samples had under 30,000 TCR templates (range about 554-99,264) and thousands of unique clonotypes, 15 to 20-fold deeper than single-cell TCR sequencing. The paper as a whole reports these results and caveats: Comparisons between pre- and post-treatment samples were the only ones where clonal replacement appeared, with none seen between two pre-treatment samples, a pattern that argues against artifacts from biopsy timing or location. Most exhausted CD8+ clones that expanded after therapy were novel clonotypes not detected before treatment, suggesting clonal replacement instead of reinvigoration of pre-existing clones. Where the novel T cell clones came from was not determined, and possible sources could include lymphoid organs or rare unexpanded clones inside the tumor or in the tumor periphery. Roughly two fifths of the TCR clonotypes from tumors also showed up in blood, and some novel exhausted tumor clones were present in pre-treatment blood, which suggests peripheral recruitment.

The label giving this sample's time point can be read as: before anti-PD-1 therapy. The tumor biopsies were site-matched, meaning the biopsies were taken from the same primary tumor before and after PD-1 blockade. For bulk TCRbeta sequencing, genomic DNA was extracted from tumor biopsies or peripheral blood, and input amounts ranged from about 600 ng to 6,500 ng. To detect rare clonotypes with greater sensitivity than single-cell TCR sequencing, bulk TCRbeta sequencing was done on the leftover biopsy material. Every patient had histologically proven advanced or metastatic basal or squamous cell carcinoma and was a poor candidate for surgical resection. The basal cell carcinoma cohort comprised around eleven patients, of whom about eight had bulk tumor TCR sequencing. Fresh biopsies were taken from the primary tumor site, and part of the biopsy material was kept in RNAlater for exome and bulk TCR sequencing.

CDR1 LGHDT and CDR2 YNNKEL are derived from the germline V gene (reference sequence). V is shortened by 0 bases, J by 8 bases, and the region joining them spans 13 bases. From the cysteine through the phenylalanine, the CDR3 covers 15 amino acids. Left in the record is the CDR3 DNA by itself, 45 bases read in frame from the first base. Deep TCRbeta sequencing was performed with the immunoSEQ platform. Processing in the source paper ran as follows. For further analysis, only productive rearrangements were exported from the immunoSEQ Analyzer. A two-sided binomial test with a Bonferroni-corrected P below 0.01 was used to call clones that significantly expanded or contracted between timepoints. Bulk TCRbeta clonotypes were assigned T cell phenotypes by matching to single-cell RNA+TCR-seq clones sharing the same TCRbeta sequence. Using bulk TCR sequencing data, clone enrichment in tumor was calculated by dividing a clone's tumor frequency by the same clone's PBMC frequency. TCRs were sorted with GLIPH into specificity groups, meaning clusters of distinct TCRs that share CDR3 motifs and likely recognize common antigens. TCRdb took this table from immuneACCESS and kept in-frame rearrangements with V and J called. Such tables lack part of the clones; where checked against another copy, unresolved V genes explain under half of the gap, and the rest is unexplained. That table is the source of V, J and clone size, and D and trimming were worked out from the DNA. Across this sample there are 9,000 to 15,000 clones, with roughly 69% seen only once. The ten largest clones add up to about 15% of the sample.

This TCR was recovered from a human donor with basal cell carcinoma. The sequencing used tumor tissue, collected before anti-PD-1 treatment. Rearrangement joined TRBV3-1 (or the pseudogene TRBV3-2) to TRBJ1-4; a confident D gene designation cannot be given. The CDR3 corresponds to CASSQDHRRVEKLFF. The DNA sequence is as follows: TGTGCCAGCAGCCAAGATCACCGGAGGGTCGAAAAACTGTTTTTT.